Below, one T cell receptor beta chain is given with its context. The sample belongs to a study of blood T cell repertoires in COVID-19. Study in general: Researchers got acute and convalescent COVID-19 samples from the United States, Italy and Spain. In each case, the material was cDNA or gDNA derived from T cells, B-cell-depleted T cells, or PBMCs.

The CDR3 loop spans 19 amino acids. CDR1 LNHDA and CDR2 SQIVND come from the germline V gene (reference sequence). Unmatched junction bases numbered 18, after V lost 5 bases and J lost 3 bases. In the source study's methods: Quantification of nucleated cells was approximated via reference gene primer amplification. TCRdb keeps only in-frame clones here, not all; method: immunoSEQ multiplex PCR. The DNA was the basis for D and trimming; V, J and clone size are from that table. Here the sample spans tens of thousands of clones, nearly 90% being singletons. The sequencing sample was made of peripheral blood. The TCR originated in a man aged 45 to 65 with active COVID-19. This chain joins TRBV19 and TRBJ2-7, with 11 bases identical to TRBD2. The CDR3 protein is CASSPLPIRTSGLLYEQYF. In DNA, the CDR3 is TGTGCCAGTAGTCCTTTGCCTATTCGGACTAGCGGGCTCCTCTACGAGCAGTACTTC. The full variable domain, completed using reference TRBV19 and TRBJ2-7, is DGGITQSPKYLFRKEGQNVTLSCEQNLNHDAMYWYRQDPGQGLRLIYYSQIVNDFQKGDIAEGYSVSREKKESFPLTVTSAQKNPTAFYLCASSPLPIRTSGLLYEQYFGPGTRLTVT.